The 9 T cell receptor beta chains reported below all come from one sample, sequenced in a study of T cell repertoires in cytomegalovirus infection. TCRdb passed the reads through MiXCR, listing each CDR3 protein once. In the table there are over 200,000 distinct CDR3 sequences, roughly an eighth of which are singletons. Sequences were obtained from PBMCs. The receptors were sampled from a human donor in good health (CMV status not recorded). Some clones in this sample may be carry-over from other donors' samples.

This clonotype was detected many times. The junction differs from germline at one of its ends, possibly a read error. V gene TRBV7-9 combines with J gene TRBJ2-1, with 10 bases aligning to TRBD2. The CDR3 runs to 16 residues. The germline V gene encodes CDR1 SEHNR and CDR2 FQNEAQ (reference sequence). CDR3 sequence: CASSLALAGVEYEQFF. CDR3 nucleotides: TGTGCCAGCAGCCTAGCCCTAGCGGGAGTCGAGTATGAGCAGTTCTTC.

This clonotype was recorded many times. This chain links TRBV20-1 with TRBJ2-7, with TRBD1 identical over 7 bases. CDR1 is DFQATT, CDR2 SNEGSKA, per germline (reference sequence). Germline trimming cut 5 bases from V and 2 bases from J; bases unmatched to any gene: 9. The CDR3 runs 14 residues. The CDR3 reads CSAPTEGAAYEQYF. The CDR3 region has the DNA TGCAGTGCTCCAACCGAGGGGGCGGCCTACGAGCAGTACTTC.

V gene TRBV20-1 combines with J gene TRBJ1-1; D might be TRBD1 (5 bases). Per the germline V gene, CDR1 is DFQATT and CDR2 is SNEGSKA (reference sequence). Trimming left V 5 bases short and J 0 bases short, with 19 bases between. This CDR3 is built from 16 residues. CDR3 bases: TGCAGTGCTGACCCCGGTACAGGCTTTATGAACACTGAAGCTTTCTTT. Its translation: CSADPGTGFMNTEAFF.

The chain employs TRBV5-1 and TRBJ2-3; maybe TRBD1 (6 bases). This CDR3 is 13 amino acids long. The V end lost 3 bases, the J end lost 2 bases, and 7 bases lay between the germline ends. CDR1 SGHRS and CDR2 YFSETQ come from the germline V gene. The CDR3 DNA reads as TGCGCCAGCAGCTGGGACAACACAGATACGCAGTATTTT. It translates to CASSWDNTDTQYF.

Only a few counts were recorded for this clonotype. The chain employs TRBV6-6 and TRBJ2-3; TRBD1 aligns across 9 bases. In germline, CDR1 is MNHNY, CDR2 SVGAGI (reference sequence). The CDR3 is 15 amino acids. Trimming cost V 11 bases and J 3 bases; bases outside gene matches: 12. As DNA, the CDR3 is TGTGCCGTGAGTCGCGGGACAGGGACAACAGATACGCAGTATTTT. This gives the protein CAVSRGTGTTDTQYF.

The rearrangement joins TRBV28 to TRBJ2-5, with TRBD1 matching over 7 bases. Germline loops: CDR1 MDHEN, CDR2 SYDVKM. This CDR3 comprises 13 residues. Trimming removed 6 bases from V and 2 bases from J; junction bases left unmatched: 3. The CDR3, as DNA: TGTGCCAGCAGCAAGGGACAGCAAGAGACCCAGTACTTC. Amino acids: CASSKGQQETQYF.

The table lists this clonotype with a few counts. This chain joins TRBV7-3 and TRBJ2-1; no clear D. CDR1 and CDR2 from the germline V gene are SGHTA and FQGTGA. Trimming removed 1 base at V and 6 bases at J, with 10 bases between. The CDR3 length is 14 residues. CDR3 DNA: TGTGCCAGCAGCTTAATCGGGCCAACCAATGAGCAGTTCTTC. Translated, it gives CASSLIGPTNEQFF.

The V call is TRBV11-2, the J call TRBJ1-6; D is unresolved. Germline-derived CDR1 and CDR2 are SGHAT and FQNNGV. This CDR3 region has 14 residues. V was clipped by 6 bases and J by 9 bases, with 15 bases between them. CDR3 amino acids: CASSRNKETSPLHF. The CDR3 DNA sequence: TGTGCCAGCAGTCGCAACAAGGAGACTTCACCCCTCCACTTT.

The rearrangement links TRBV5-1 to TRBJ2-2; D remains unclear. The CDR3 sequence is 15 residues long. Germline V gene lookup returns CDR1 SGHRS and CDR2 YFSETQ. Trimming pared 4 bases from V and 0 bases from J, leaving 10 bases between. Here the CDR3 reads CASSRKEPNTGELFF. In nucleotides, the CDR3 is TGCGCCAGCAGCCGGAAGGAACCGAACACCGGGGAGCTGTTTTTT.